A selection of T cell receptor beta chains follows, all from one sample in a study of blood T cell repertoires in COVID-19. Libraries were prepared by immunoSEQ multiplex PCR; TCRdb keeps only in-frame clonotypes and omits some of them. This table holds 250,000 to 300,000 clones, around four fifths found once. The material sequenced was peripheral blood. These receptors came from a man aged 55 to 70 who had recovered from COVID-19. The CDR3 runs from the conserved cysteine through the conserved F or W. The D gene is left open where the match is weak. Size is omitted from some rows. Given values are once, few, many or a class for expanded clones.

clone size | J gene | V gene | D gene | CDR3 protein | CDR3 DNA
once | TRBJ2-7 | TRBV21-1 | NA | CASSKRGDRPSYEQYF | TGTGCCAGCAGCAAAAGAGGGGACAGGCCATCCTACGAGCAGTACTTC
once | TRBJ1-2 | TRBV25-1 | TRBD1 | CASKDRGGYTF | TGTGCCAGCAAGGACAGGGGGGGCTACACCTTC
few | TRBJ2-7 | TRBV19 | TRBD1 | CASSPGQGTYEQYF | TGTGCCAGTAGTCCGGGACAGGGTACCTACGAGCAGTACTTC
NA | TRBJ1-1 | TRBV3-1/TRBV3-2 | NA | CASSQTSGTPNTEAFF | TGTGCCAGCAGCCAAACCTCCGGGACACCTAACACTGAAGCTTTCTTT
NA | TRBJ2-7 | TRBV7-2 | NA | CASSLAAPVGRALYEQYF | TGTGCCAGCAGCTTAGCTGCGCCCGTGGGCAGGGCCTTGTACGAGCAGTACTTC
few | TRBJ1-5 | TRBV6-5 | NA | CASSLSNQPQHF | TGTGCCAGCAGTCTATCCAATCAGCCCCAGCATTTT
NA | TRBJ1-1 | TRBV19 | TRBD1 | CASSRRTGRTEAFF | TGTGCCAGTAGTAGACGGACAGGGAGGACTGAAGCTTTCTTT
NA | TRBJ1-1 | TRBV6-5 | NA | CASSPGPNTEAFF | TGTGCCAGCAGCCCGGGTCCGAACACTGAAGCTTTCTTT
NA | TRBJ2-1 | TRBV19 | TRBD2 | CATRTSGGRYNEQFF | TGTGCCACACGGACTAGCGGGGGGAGATACAATGAGCAGTTCTTC
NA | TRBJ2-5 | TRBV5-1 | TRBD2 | CASSLAKGGGRQETQYF | TGCGCCAGCAGCTTGGCCAAGGGCGGGGGGAGACAAGAGACCCAGTACTTC
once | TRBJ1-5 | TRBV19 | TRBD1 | CASTPRDSRVGRPQHF | TGTGCCAGTACCCCCCGGGACAGCCGGGTAGGTCGGCCCCAGCATTTT
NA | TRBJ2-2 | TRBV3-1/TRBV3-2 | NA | CASSQWVAETGELFF | TGTGCCAGCAGCCAATGGGTAGCGGAGACCGGGGAGCTGTTTTTT
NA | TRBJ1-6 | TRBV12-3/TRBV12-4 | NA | CASRDSTGPLHF | TGTGCCAGCCGGGACTCTACAGGCCCCCTCCACTTT
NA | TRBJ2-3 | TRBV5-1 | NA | CASSRGYSTDTQYF | TGCGCCAGCAGCCGCGGGTACAGCACAGATACGCAGTATTTT
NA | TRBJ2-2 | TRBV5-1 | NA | CASSRTVNTGELFF | TGCGCCAGCAGCAGGACAGTGAACACCGGGGAGCTGTTTTTT
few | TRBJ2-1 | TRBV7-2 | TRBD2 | CASSTPSGGGSYNEQFF | TGTGCCAGCAGCACTCCTAGCGGGGGGGGCTCCTACAATGAGCAGTTCTTC
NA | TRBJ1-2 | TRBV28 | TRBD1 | CASSFGTGGKRGYTF | TGTGCCAGCAGTTTTGGGACAGGGGGCAAGAGGGGCTACACCTTC
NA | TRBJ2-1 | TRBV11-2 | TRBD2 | CASSLDLREYVGNEQFF | TGTGCCAGCAGCTTAGACTTGCGGGAGTACGTTGGCAATGAGCAGTTCTTC
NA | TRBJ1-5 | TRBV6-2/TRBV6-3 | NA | CASSYSRGSGYSNQPQHF | TGTGCCAGCAGTTACTCCAGGGGATCTGGGTATAGCAATCAGCCCCAGCATTTT
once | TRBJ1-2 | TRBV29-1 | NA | CSVAPRQHFYGYTF | TGCAGCGTTGCGCCCAGGCAGCACTTCTATGGCTACACCTTC
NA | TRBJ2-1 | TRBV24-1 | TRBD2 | CATSSGSWSDEQFF | TGTGCCACCTCAAGCGGGAGCTGGTCTGATGAGCAGTTCTTC
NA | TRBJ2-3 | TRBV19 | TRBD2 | CASSIDASGGADTQYF | TGTGCCAGTAGTATAGATGCTTCGGGAGGGGCAGATACGCAGTATTTT
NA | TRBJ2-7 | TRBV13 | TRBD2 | CASSLGLPPSGGGEQYF | TGTGCCAGCAGCTTAGGCCTTCCGCCTAGCGGGGGGGGCGAGCAGTACTTC
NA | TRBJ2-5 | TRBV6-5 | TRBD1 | CASSQTGETQYF | TGTGCCAGCAGTCAGACAGGGGAGACCCAGTACTTC
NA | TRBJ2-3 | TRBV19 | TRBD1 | CASSVSSGTGRTDTQYF | TGTGCCAGTAGTGTTTCTTCCGGGACAGGGAGAACAGATACGCAGTATTTT
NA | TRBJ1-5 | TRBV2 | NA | CASSKQGPLSNQPQHF | TGTGCCAGCAGCAAACAGGGCCCACTTAGCAATCAGCCCCAGCATTTT
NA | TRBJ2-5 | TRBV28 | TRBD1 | CASSPYIDREETQYF | TGTGCCAGCAGTCCATACATCGACAGGGAAGAGACCCAGTACTTC
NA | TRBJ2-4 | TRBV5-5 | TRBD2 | CASSSTPEGGLQNIQYF | TGTGCCAGCAGCTCGACCCCGGAGGGAGGGCTCCAAAACATTCAGTACTTC
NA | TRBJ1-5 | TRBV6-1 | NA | CASSDQGRVGQPQHF | TGTGCCAGCAGTGACCAGGGGAGAGTGGGTCAGCCCCAGCATTTT
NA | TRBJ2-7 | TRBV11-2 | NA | CASSSTGIPASEQYF | TGTGCCAGCAGCTCAACCGGGATCCCGGCTTCCGAGCAGTACTTC
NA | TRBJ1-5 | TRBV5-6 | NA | CASSLLRADNQPQHF | TGTGCCAGCAGCCTACTCAGGGCCGACAATCAGCCCCAGCATTTT
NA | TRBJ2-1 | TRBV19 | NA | CASSRGAGANEQFF | TGTGCCAGTAGCCGCGGTGCGGGGGCGAATGAGCAGTTCTTC
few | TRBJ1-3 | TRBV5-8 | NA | CASSLRGSTGNTIYF | TGTGCCAGCAGCTTAAGGGGGAGTACTGGAAACACCATATATTTT
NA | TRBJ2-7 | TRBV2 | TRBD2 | CASSGLAGGPYEQYF | TGTGCCAGCAGTGGACTAGCGGGAGGTCCCTACGAGCAGTACTTC
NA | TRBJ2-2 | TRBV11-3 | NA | CASSSGTLNTGELFF | TGTGCCAGCAGCTCCGGGACTCTAAACACCGGGGAGCTGTTTTTT